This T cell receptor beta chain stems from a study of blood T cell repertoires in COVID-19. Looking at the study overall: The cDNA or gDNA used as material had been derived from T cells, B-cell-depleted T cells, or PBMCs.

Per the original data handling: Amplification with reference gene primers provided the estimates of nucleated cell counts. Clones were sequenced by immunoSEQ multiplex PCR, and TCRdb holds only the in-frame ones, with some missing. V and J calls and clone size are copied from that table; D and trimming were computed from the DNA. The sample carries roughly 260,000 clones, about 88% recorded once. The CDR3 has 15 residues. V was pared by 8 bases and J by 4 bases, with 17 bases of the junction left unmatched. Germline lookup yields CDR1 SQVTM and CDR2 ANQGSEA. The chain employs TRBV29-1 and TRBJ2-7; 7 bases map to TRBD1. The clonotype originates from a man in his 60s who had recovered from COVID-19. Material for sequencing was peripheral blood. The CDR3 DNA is TGCAGCTTCGATTTCCGGGACAGCTATCCTTACGAGCAGTACTTC. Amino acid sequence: CSFDFRDSYPYEQYF.